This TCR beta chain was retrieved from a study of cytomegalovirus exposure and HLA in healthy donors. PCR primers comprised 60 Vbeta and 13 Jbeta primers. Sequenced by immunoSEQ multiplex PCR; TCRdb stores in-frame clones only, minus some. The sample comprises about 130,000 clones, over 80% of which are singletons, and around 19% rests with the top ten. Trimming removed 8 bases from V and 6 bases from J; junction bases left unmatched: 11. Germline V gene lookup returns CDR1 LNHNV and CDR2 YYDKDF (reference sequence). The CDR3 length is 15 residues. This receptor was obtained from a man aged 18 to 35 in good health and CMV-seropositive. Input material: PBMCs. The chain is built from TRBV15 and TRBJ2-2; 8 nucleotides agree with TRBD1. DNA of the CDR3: TGTGCCACCGGAGGCAGGGGGCGTGAGGCCGGGGAGCTGTTTTTT. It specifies CATGGRGREAGELFF. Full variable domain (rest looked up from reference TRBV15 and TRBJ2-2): DAMVIQNPRYQVTQFGKPVTLSCSQTLNHNVMYWYQQKSSQAPKLLFHYYDKDFNNEADTPDNFQSRRPNTSFCFLDIRSPGLGDTAMYLCATGGRGREAGELFFGEGSRLTVL.